What follows is one TCR beta chain and its context. Its target is unknown. This sample is drawn from a study of T cells in Graves' hyperthyroidism and ophthalmopathy. Study results and limitations: Ophthalmopathy, which appeared later, was predicted by the model a median about 6.8 months before onset. Clonotypes that were expanded in thyroid above 0.001 mostly appeared in blood too.

TCR beta CDR3 sequences were amplified from RNA transcripts. With the HTBI primer set, the TCR CDR3 went through a first round of RT-PCR. TCRdb independently ran MiXCR on the multiplex PCR reads; one entry per CDR3 protein. The sample consists of around 300,000 distinct CDR3 sequences, around 13% of them appearing once. Diagnoses were established using clinical symptoms, serum thyroxine and TRAb, thyroid ultrasound and orbital computed tomography. What was sequenced was blood. This receptor was obtained from a woman aged 25 to 45 with Graves' hyperthyroidism.

CDR3 sequence: CSVQGKNYEQYF. CDR3 in DNA: TGCAGTGTACAGGGAAAAAACTACGAGCAGTACTTC. The rearrangement joins TRBV29-1 to TRBJ2-7; TRBD1 might be the D (6 bases). CDR3 length equals 12 residues. Per the germline V gene, CDR1 is SQVTM and CDR2 is ANQGSEA.